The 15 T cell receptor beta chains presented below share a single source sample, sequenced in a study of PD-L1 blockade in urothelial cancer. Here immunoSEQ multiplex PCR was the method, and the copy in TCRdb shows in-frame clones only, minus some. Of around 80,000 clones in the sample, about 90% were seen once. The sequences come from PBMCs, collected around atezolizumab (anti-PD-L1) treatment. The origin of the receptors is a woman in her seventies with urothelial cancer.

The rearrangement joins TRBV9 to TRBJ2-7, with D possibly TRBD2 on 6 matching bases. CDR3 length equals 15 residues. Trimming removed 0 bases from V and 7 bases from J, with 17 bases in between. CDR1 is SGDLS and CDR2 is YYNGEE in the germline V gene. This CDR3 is CASSVGSGGFREQYF. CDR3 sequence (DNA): TGTGCCAGCAGCGTAGGATCCGGGGGATTCAGGGAGCAGTACTTC.

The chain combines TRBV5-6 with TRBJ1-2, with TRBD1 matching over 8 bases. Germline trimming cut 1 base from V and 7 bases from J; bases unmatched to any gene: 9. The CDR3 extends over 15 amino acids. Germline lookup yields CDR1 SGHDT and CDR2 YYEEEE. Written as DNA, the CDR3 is TGTGCCAGCAGCTTGCTCTCAGGGGGCGTAGGTGGCTACACCTTC. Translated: CASSLLSGGVGGYTF.

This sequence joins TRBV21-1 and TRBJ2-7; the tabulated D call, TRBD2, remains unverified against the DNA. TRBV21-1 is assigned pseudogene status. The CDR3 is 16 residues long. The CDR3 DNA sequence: TGTGCCAGCAGCAGGGGACTAGCGGGGGCATCCTACGAGCAGTACTTC. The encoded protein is CASSRGLAGASYEQYF.

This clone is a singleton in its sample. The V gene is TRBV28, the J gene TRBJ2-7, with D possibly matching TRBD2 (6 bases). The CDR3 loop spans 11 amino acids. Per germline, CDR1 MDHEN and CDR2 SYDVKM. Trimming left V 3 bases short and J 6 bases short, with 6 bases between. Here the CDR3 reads CASSFGGEQYF. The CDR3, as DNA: TGTGCCAGCAGTTTCGGGGGCGAGCAGTACTTC.

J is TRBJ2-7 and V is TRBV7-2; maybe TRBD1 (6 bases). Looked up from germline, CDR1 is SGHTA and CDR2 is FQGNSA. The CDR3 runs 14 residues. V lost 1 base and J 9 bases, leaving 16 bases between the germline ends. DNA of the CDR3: TGTGCCAGCAGCTTAGGGGTCCTGGACAGAAGGCAGTACTTC. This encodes CASSLGVLDRRQYF.

The CDR3 nucleotides read TGCGCCAGCAGCTTCGCTAGCGGGGCGTCCTACGAGCAGTACTTC. Protein: CASSFASGASYEQYF. This chain joins TRBV5-1 and TRBJ2-7; 9 bases are shared with TRBD2. The CDR3 consists of 15 residues. Germline CDR1 SGHRS, CDR2 YFSETQ. V lost 2 bases, J lost 1 base, and 4 bases stayed unmatched.

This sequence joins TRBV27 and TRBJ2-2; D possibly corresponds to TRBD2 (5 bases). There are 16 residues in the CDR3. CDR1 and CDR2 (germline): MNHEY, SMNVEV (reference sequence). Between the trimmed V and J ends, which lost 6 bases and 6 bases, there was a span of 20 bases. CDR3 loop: CASRLNLRLRSGELFF. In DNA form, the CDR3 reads TGTGCCAGCAGATTGAACCTGAGACTACGGTCCGGGGAGCTGTTTTTT.

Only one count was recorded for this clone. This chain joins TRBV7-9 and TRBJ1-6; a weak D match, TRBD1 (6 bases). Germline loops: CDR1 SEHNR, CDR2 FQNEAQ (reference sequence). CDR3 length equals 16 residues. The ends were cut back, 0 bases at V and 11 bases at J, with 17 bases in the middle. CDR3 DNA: TGTGCCAGCAGCTTAGCGGGGAGGGGGATATTTACACCCCTCCACTTT. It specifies CASSLAGRGIFTPLHF.

The CDR3 sequence: CASSQDAGTHYGYTF. DNA of the CDR3: TGCGCCAGCAGCCAAGATGCGGGGACTCACTATGGCTACACCTTC. The chain carries TRBV4-3 and TRBJ1-2; perhaps TRBD1 as D (5 bases). This CDR3 spans 15 amino acids. Trimming left V 0 bases short and J 3 bases short, with 11 bases between. Germline values: CDR1 LGHNA, CDR2 YSLEER.

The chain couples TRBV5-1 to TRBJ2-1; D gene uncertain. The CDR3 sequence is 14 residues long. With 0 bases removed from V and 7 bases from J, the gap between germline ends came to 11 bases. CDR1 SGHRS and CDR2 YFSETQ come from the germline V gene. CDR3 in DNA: TGCGCCAGCAGCTTGGCACTGAACCAAAATGAGCAGTTCTTC. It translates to CASSLALNQNEQFF.

The CDR3, as DNA: TGTGCCTGGAGTGAAGTTACTGGAGGATACTACACCTTC. This gives the protein CAWSEVTGGYYTF. The rearrangement links TRBV30 to TRBJ1-2; D remains ambiguous. The V end lost 1 base, the J end lost 10 bases, and 16 bases lay between the germline ends. The germline gives CDR1 GTSNPN, CDR2 SVGIG (reference sequence). The CDR3 sequence is 13 residues long.

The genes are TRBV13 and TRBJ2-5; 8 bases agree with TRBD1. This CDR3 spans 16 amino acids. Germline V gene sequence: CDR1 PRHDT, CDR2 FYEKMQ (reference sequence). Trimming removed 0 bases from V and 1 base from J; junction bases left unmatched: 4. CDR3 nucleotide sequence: TGTGCCAGCAGCTTAGGGGGACAGGCGGCCCAAGAGACCCAGTACTTC. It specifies CASSLGGQAAQETQYF.

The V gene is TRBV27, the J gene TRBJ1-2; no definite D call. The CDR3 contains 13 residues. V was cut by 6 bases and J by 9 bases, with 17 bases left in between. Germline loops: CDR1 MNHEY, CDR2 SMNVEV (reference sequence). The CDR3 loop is CASSLSRGGRYTF. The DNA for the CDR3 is TGTGCCAGCAGCCTAAGCCGGGGAGGTCGCTACACCTTC.

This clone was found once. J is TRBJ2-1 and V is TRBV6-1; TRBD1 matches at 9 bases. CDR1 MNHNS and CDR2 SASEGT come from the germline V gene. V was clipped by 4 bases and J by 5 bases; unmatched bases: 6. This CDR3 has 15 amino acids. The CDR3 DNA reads TGTGCCAGCAGTGTTCTCGGGACAGGGAACAATGAGCAGTTCTTC. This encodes CASSVLGTGNNEQFF.

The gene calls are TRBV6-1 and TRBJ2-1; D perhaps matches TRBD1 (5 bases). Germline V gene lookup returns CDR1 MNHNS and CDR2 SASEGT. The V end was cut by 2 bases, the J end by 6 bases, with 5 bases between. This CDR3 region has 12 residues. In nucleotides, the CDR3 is TGTGCCAGCAGTGAACAGGGCAATGAGCAGTTCTTC. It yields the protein CASSEQGNEQFF.